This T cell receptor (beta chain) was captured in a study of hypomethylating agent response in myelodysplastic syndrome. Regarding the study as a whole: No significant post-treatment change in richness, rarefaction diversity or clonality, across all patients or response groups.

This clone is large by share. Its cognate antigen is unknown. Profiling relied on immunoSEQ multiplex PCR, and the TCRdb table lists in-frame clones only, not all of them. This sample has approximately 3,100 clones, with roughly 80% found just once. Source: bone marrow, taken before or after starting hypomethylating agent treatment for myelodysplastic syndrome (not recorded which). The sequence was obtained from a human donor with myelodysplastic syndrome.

CDR3 sequence: CASSLTDFGNSPLHF. The CDR3 region has the DNA TGCGCCAGCAGCTTGACGGATTTCGGAAATTCACCCCTCCACTTT. J is TRBJ1-6 and V is TRBV5-1, with D uncertain. The germline CDR1 and CDR2 sequences are SGHRS and YFSETQ. Trimming pared 1 base from V and 7 bases from J, leaving 12 bases between. There are 15 residues in the CDR3.